This record looks at one TCR beta chain sequence and its context. Its cognate antigen is unknown. One end of the junction varies from germline; a read error may be responsible. TCRdb processed the 5' RACE reads anew with MiXCR; each CDR3 protein has one entry. The sample has 40,000 or so distinct CDR3 sequences, roughly a tenth seen once; the top ten hold 15% to 20%. The V gene's germline CDR1 is SGHAT and CDR2 FQDESV (reference sequence). This CDR3 contains 15 residues. Described time point: blood at routine non-recurrence follow-up after resection. Researchers sequenced whole RNA taken from tumor, nontumor lung or frozen PBMC without sorting. The data stem from a study of spatial heterogeneity in lung cancer. Study at large: Approximately 70 TRACERx patients with early, untreated non-small cell lung cancer donated samples. More than 9.5 raw reads, on average, carried each unique TCR and UMI combination.

Study-level results: Expanded tumor TCRs that were ubiquitous appeared in blood more at resection than follow-up.

This TCR was recovered from a female donor with early-stage non-small cell lung cancer. The chain employs TRBV11-1 and TRBJ1-4; TRBD1 might be the D (6 bases). This specimen consisted of PBMCs, obtained at follow-up. CDR3 sequence: CASGLKRGTNEKLFF. The CDR3 DNA follows: TGTGCCAGCGGCTTGAAGAGAGGGACAAATGAAAAACTGTTTTTT.